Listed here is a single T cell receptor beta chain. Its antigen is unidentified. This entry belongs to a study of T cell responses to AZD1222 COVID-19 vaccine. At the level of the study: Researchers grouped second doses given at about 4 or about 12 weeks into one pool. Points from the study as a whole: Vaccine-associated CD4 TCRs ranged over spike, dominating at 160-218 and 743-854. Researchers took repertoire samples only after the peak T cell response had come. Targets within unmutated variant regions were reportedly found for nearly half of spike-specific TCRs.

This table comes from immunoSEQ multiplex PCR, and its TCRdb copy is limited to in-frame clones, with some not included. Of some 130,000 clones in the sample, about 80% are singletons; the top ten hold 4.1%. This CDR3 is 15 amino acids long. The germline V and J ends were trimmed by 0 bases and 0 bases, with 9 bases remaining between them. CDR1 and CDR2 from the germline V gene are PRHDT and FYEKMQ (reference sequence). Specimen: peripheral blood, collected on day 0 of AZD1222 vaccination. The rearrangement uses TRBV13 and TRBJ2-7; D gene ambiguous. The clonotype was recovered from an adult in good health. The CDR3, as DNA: TGTGCCAGCAGCTTAGGAGGTGGTCTCTCCTACGAGCAGTACTTC. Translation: CASSLGGGLSYEQYF.